This T cell receptor (beta chain) was retrieved from a study of blood T cell repertoires in COVID-19. V lost 5 bases, J lost 2 bases, and 4 bases stayed unmatched. Per the germline V gene, CDR1 is MDHEN and CDR2 is SYDVKM. The CDR3 is 14 amino acids. As processed by the authors: It was from reference gene primer amplification that nucleated cell counts were estimated. TCRdb's copy holds only in-frame clones and misses some; the assay was immunoSEQ multiplex PCR. That table gives V, J and clone size, and the DNA gave D and trimming. The table lists 50,000 or so clones, roughly 87% of them singletons. The sequence was obtained from a man aged 60-69 years with active COVID-19. Sequencing input: peripheral blood. The V gene is TRBV28, the J gene TRBJ2-5; the match to TRBD1 covers 8 bases. The CDR3: CASSHRGIQETQYF. The CDR3 DNA follows: TGTGCCAGCAGTCACAGGGGGATTCAAGAGACCCAGTACTTC.